This T cell receptor beta chain was sequenced during a study of CD8 T cells in ankylosing spondylitis. TCRdb re-called the 5' RACE reads with MiXCR, one entry per CDR3 protein. The data hold approximately 520,000 distinct CDR3 sequences, with approximately 5.3% observed a single time. Notes on the study in general: A TCR beta motif of several highly homologous variants seemed to mark ankylosing spondylitis blood.

This clonotype has ten or more counts. Its target is not known. The CDR3 sequence is 16 residues long. Germline CDR1 and CDR2: SGHTA and FQGTGA. The ends lost 5 bases at V and 7 bases at J; junction bases unmatched: 11. This TCR was recovered from a male donor with ankylosing spondylitis. The sample was blood, either unsorted or a sorted T cell fraction (not recorded which). V is TRBV7-3 and J is TRBJ2-1; 10 positions match TRBD1. This CDR3 is CASSPSGTGVFNEQFF. The CDR3 DNA follows: TGTGCCAGCAGCCCCTCCGGGACAGGGGTTTTTAATGAGCAGTTCTTC.